These 21 T cell receptor beta chains share one sample of origin, sequenced in a study of shared clonotypes between healthy human individuals (dated by TCRdb to 2020 to 2021). The method behind the library was the immunoSEQ multiplex PCR assay. TCRdb limited this immuneACCESS table to in-frame rearrangements with V and J called. A share of clones is missing; checked studies link under half to unresolved V genes, and the rest is unexplained. This sample holds more than 1,200,000 clones; 98% were observed only once. The ten largest account for 0.3% to 0.45% of the sample. Sequenced sample: naive CD4+ T cells sorted from blood. The sample's cell subset or site label, decoded: CD45RA+ positively selected. These receptors all come from a young man in good health.

The CDR3 loop reads CASSPSFPTGQYF. The CDR3 nucleotides are TGTGCCAGCAGCCCAAGCTTCCCGACGGGGCAGTACTTC. V and J are TRBV2 and TRBJ2-7; D is ambiguous. The CDR3 totals 13 residues. Trimming pared 6 bases from V and 9 bases from J, leaving 18 bases between. Germline V gene data show CDR1 as SNHLY and CDR2 as FYNNEI.

The chain links TRBV5-1 to TRBJ2-5, with TRBD1 matching 7 bases. Germline loops: CDR1 SGHRS, CDR2 YFSETQ. The trim removed 1 base at V and 2 bases at J, leaving 8 bases unmatched. The CDR3 length is 16 residues. CDR3: CASSLTTGLRQETQYF. The CDR3 coding sequence is TGCGCCAGCAGCTTGACGACAGGGCTCAGGCAAGAGACCCAGTACTTC.

The chain links TRBV9 to TRBJ2-1; D uncertain. The V gene lost 7 bases and the J gene lost 0 bases, with 20 bases spanning the gap. CDR1 SGDLS and CDR2 YYNGEE come from the germline V gene. The CDR3 covers 17 residues. The CDR3 bases are TGTGCCAGCGCAGGTGTGGGCTCCCAGAGCTCCTACAATGAGCAGTTCTTC. Translating gives CASAGVGSQSSYNEQFF.

This chain connects TRBV10-1 to TRBJ2-3, with 8 bases that match TRBD2. The CDR3 runs 17 residues. The V gene end was trimmed by 2 bases and the J gene end by 4 bases; junction bases not matched to a gene: 11. Germline V gives CDR1 WNHNN, CDR2 SYGVQD (reference sequence). In DNA, the CDR3 is TGCGCCAGCAGTGAGCTGTTGGGGCGGGAGGCCGCAGATACGCAGTATTTT. The encoded protein is CASSELLGREAADTQYF.

The chain is built from TRBV2 and TRBJ2-7; D is perhaps TRBD2 (5 bases). Germline lookup yields CDR1 SNHLY and CDR2 FYNNEI. The CDR3 has 14 residues. The germline V and J ends were trimmed by 4 bases and 0 bases, with 10 bases remaining between them. CDR3 nucleotides: TGTGCCAGCAGTGGTCGGACTCACTCCTACGAGCAGTACTTC. It yields the protein CASSGRTHSYEQYF.

This clone has just one count. The chain uses TRBV21-1 and TRBJ2-7; the D call of TRBD1 is as the table states it, not checked on the DNA. TRBV21-1 is tagged as a pseudogene. The CDR3 extends over 13 amino acids. CDR3: CASSNRGLYEQYF. In DNA, the CDR3 is TGTGCCAGCAGCAACAGGGGGCTCTACGAGCAGTACTTC.

The chain employs TRBV19 and TRBJ2-6; TRBD1 might be the D (6 bases). V gave up 3 bases and J gave up 2 bases, with 20 bases separating them. CDR1 is LNHDA and CDR2 is SQIVND in the germline V gene (reference sequence). There are 19 residues in the CDR3. CDR3 residues: CASSIFGLGRGAGANVLTF. CDR3 bases: TGTGCCAGTAGTATCTTCGGTTTGGGCAGGGGAGCTGGGGCCAACGTCCTGACTTTC.

The chain couples TRBV5-1 to TRBJ2-5; no clear D gene. The CDR3 runs to 16 residues. CDR1 and CDR2 (germline): SGHRS, YFSETQ. V was pared by 1 base and J by 0 bases, with 13 bases between. In nucleotides, the CDR3 is TGCGCCAGCAGCTTGTTCCGTGGACGGGACCAAGAGACCCAGTACTTC. This gives the protein CASSLFRGRDQETQYF.

The chain recombines TRBV5-1 with TRBJ2-1; the D gene is possibly TRBD1 (5 bases). The V gene lost 0 bases and the J gene lost 3 bases, with 10 bases spanning the gap. The germline V gene has CDR1 SGHRS and CDR2 YFSETQ. The CDR3 is 15 amino acids. This CDR3 is CASSLAGMNYNEQFF. The CDR3 DNA follows: TGCGCCAGCAGCTTGGCAGGGATGAACTACAATGAGCAGTTCTTC.

This chain links TRBV10-3 with TRBJ2-2, with 7 bases fitting TRBD2. From germline, CDR1 is ENHRY and CDR2 SYGVKD. Losses at the gene ends were 8 bases for V and 1 base for J; bases not matched to a gene: 4. The CDR3 sequence is 14 residues long. The CDR3 coding sequence is TGTGCCATCGCTGGCGGGAGGAACACCGGGGAGCTGTTTTTT. It is translated as CAIAGGRNTGELFF.

The chain has TRBV5-4 and TRBJ1-1; D call uncertain. Trimming took off 2 bases at V and 0 bases at J, with 8 bases between the two ends. The CDR3 length is 14 residues. Germline-derived CDR1 and CDR2 are SGHNT and YYREEE (reference sequence). The CDR3 DNA reads as TGTGCCAGCAGCTTACCCATGGTGAACACTGAAGCTTTCTTT. This translates into CASSLPMVNTEAFF.

The CDR3 region is CAISESENGYTF. DNA of the CDR3: TGTGCCATCAGTGAGTCGGAGAATGGCTACACCTTC. The gene calls are TRBV10-3 and TRBJ1-2; no reliable D call. The CDR3 length is 12 residues. V was pared by 0 bases and J by 6 bases, with 5 bases between. The germline CDR1 and CDR2 sequences are ENHRY and SYGVKD.

The rearrangement links TRBV5-4 to TRBJ1-1; D possibly corresponds to TRBD1 (6 bases). The CDR3 is 16 residues long. Trimming took off 7 bases at V and 3 bases at J, with 22 bases between the two ends. Looked up from germline, CDR1 is SGHNT and CDR2 is YYREEE (reference sequence). This CDR3 reads CASVGLGGRGDTEAFF. Here the CDR3 DNA reads TGTGCCAGCGTGGGTTTAGGGGGGCGCGGGGACACTGAAGCTTTCTTT.

V gene TRBV2 combines with J gene TRBJ1-2; D might be TRBD1 (5 bases). This CDR3 is 12 amino acids long. In germline, CDR1 is SNHLY, CDR2 FYNNEI. Trimming removed 5 bases at V and 6 bases at J, with 10 bases between. The CDR3 sequence: CASSTSGDGYTF. The CDR3 DNA sequence: TGTGCCAGCAGTACCTCGGGGGATGGCTACACCTTC.

This clone was seen a single time. The gene calls are TRBV6-6 and TRBJ2-5; no reliable D call. V gave up 3 bases and J gave up 5 bases, with 10 bases separating them. The length of the CDR3 is 13 residues. CDR1 and CDR2 (germline): MNHNY, SVGAGI (reference sequence). The CDR3 reads CASSYSLGETQYF. Written as DNA, the CDR3 is TGTGCCAGCAGTTATTCCCTGGGGGAGACCCAGTACTTC.

This rearrangement joins TRBV10-1 to TRBJ1-5; D unclear. V shed 6 bases and J shed 0 bases, with 15 bases lying between them. CDR1 and CDR2 (germline): WNHNN, SYGVQD (reference sequence). The CDR3 is made up of 16 amino acids. The CDR3 spells CASSGEMAVSNQPQHF. For the CDR3, the DNA is TGCGCCAGCAGCGGGGAGATGGCGGTTAGCAATCAGCCCCAGCATTTT.

This chain links TRBV6-1 with TRBJ1-5, with 7 nucleotides matching TRBD1. V trimming: 4 bases; J trimming: 6 bases; junction bases outside the gene matches: 9. The CDR3 runs to 15 residues. The germline CDR1 and CDR2 sequences are MNHNS and SASEGT. The CDR3 reads CASSGTGTVSQPQHF. The CDR3 region has the DNA TGTGCCAGCAGTGGAACCGGGACAGTCAGTCAGCCCCAGCATTTT.

This clone was observed once. The chain uses TRBV10-2 and TRBJ2-3; TRBD2 is a possible D gene (6 bases). Germline CDR1 WSHSY, CDR2 SAAADI. Trimming left V 5 bases short and J 0 bases short, with 12 bases between. There are 15 residues in the CDR3. The CDR3 bases are TGCGCCAGCAGTCACATGGCGGGAAGCACAGATACGCAGTATTTT. Protein product: CASSHMAGSTDTQYF.

The chain joins TRBV18 to TRBJ2-1; 10 bases fit TRBD2. Germline CDR1 reads KGHSH; CDR2 reads LQKENI. V lost 1 base and J lost 12; bases outside the gene matches: 3. This CDR3 contains 13 residues. CDR3 nucleotide sequence: TGTGCCAGCTCACCACAAAAGCGGGAGGGGCAGTTCTTC. It is translated as CASSPQKREGQFF.

V and J are TRBV7-4 and TRBJ1-1, with a weak D call TRBD1 (5 bases). Germline-derived CDR1 and CDR2 are SGHVT and SQSDAQ. V shed 3 bases and J shed 0 bases, with 11 bases lying between them. The CDR3 consists of 15 residues. The CDR3 here is CASSLGTGVNTEAFF. DNA for the CDR3: TGTGCCAGCAGCTTGGGGACTGGGGTGAACACTGAAGCTTTCTTT.

As to this clone: This sample includes further DNA sequences coding for the same CDR3. J is TRBJ1-2 and V is TRBV18; unclear D gene. The CDR3 covers 12 residues. The germline V and J ends were trimmed by 2 bases and 7 bases, with 8 bases remaining between them. CDR1 is KGHSH and CDR2 is LQKENI in the germline V gene. The CDR3 nucleotides read TGTGCCAGCTCACCAGAGGGTATTGGCTACACCTTC. It encodes CASSPEGIGYTF.